This TCR beta chain is drawn from a study of siplizumab effects on memory and regulatory T cells. The study's findings and limits: No more than a minor fraction of alloreactive clones could be traced back to unstimulated subsets. Alloreactive sequences traceable to unstimulated CD4+ memory cells were significantly reduced by siplizumab.

The germline V gene encodes CDR1 MNHEY and CDR2 SMNVEV (reference sequence). This CDR3 region has 15 residues. With 5 bases clipped from V and 3 bases from J, the junction kept 8 bases outside the gene matches. The assay was immunoSEQ multiplex PCR, and TCRdb's table has in-frame clones only and misses some. The sample consists of about 120,000 clones, 85% to 95% of them appearing once. Note on this clone: Its specificity is unknown.

The chain uses TRBV27 and TRBJ2-3; 7 bases line up with TRBD2. This sequence originates from a human donor in good health. Input material: non-Treg CD4+ T cells sorted from blood. The CDR3 region has the DNA TGTGCCAGCAGTCAGGACGGGACTAAAACAGATACGCAGTATTTT. This translates into CASSQDGTKTDTQYF.